The T cell receptor beta chain under discussion was sequenced for a study of blood T cell repertoires in COVID-19 (dated by TCRdb to 2018 to 2021). In terms of the full investigation: Samples covering the acute and convalescent phases of COVID-19 were provided by collaborators in the United States, Italy and Spain. Where HLA class I and class II types were available, the types were taken from metadata supplied by the sample provider, not from assay-based typing. A de-identified subject ID, COVID-19 status, age in years and sex were almost always included in the sample metadata. The repertoires were made available in a free public database intended to serve as a resource for research on the immune response to SARS-CoV-2. Deeply sampled blood TCRbeta repertoires from subjects exposed to, actively infected with, or recovered from COVID-19 were included in the dataset. The material from the prospective study consisted of cDNA or gDNA derived from T cells, B-cell-depleted T cells, or PBMCs. The samples were drawn from the first 160 participants of the ongoing ImmuneRACE study and from 950 to 1,500 subjects provided by 6 global collaborators. What the study reported, not specific to this receptor: The amount of clinical and demographic metadata varied by source and participant and was provided uncurated.

The immunoSEQ Assay, a bias-controlled multiplex PCR, was used to amplify TCRbeta CDR3 regions from genomic DNA. Per the source publication's procedure: Nucleated cell counts per sample were estimated from amplification of reference gene primers within the assay. To quantify the absolute abundance of each unique TCRbeta CDR3 rearrangement, sequence reads were collapsed and filtered. Productive Simpson clonality was computed per sample as the square root of Simpson's diversity index over productive rearrangements. TCRdb carries this immuneACCESS record with in-frame sequences only. Its versions omit some clonotypes, under half of them owing to an unresolved V gene in the studies checked, with the rest unexplained. The V and J calls and the clone size are those of that table, but D and trimming were determined from the DNA. This sample has about 160,000 clones in its table, and around 93% of those were observed once. Jointly, the top ten make up about 5% of the sample.

The collaborating institutions used their own protocols to collect whole blood in K2EDTA tubes. For TCRbeta analysis, collaborators shipped samples in one of three forms: frozen whole blood, isolated PBMCs, or DNA extracted from either of those sample types. From a lookup of the germline V gene, CDR1 and CDR2 are MNHNS and SASEGT. V is cut back by 2 bases and J by 4 bases, with 5 bases in the junction unmatched. The CDR3 contains 15 residues, cysteine and phenylalanine counted. This entry keeps only the CDR3 DNA: 45 bases, framed from base 1. As concerns this clone: The antigen this receptor binds is unknown. No base qualities exist here, and no much larger clone lies one base off it.

The rearrangement joined TRBV6-1 to TRBJ2-1; 7 bases in the junction line up with TRBD2. This TCR derives from a woman aged 45-59 years with acute or convalescent COVID-19. Specimen: peripheral blood. The encoded CDR3 is CASSESLAVYNEQFF. The bases are TGTGCCAGCAGTGAAAGTCTAGCGGTGTACAATGAGCAGTTCTTC.